This T cell receptor beta chain was sequenced in a study of T cells in localized non-small cell lung cancer. The study's findings and limits: Prolonged overall survival went with higher T cell density in the blood. Paired adjacent lung recovered a median approximately 57 of the top 100 tumor clones.

The CDR3 has 17 amino acids. Germline CDR1 reads MDHEN; CDR2 reads SYDVKM. The V end was cut by 6 bases, the J end by 2 bases, with 21 bases between. Clones were sequenced by immunoSEQ multiplex PCR, and TCRdb holds only the in-frame ones, with some missing. The table lists tens of thousands of clones, 75% to 85% of them singletons. Remarks on this clone: Its antigen is not known.

The V and J genes are TRBV28 and TRBJ2-3; tentative D call: TRBD1 (6 bases). The sample in question was peripheral blood, obtained before any cancer treatment. This TCR derives from a female donor over 55 with stage I lung adenocarcinoma. The CDR3 loop is CASRPLKGTSPTDTQYF. In DNA form, the CDR3 reads TGTGCCAGCAGACCCCTAAAGGGGACAAGTCCCACAGATACGCAGTATTTT.